The 24 T cell receptor beta chains given below trace back to one sample, sequenced in a study of beta chain features in type 1 diabetes. The sequenced template was cDNA made from the entire isolated RNA. Sequencing used immunoSEQ multiplex PCR; TCRdb keeps in-frame clones, though not all of them. The sample lists fewer than 200,000 clones, more than 10% occurring once. Input material: central memory CD4+ T cells from blood. The source is a young woman in good health.

The chain is built from TRBV28 and TRBJ2-1; possible D gene TRBD2, 6 bases. Germline-derived CDR1 and CDR2 are MDHEN and SYDVKM. Trimming took 2 bases from V and 8 from J, leaving 16 bases between them. The CDR3 totals 15 residues. The CDR3 sequence is CASSLLGESGDEQFF. The DNA for the CDR3 is TGTGCCAGCAGTTTACTGGGGGAGTCGGGGGATGAGCAGTTCTTC. Filled out from reference TRBV28 and TRBJ2-1, the complete variable domain reads DVKVTQSSRYLVKRTGEKVFLECVQDMDHENMFWYRQDPGLGLRLIYFSYDVKMKEKGDIPEGYSVSREKKERFSLILESASTNQTSMYLCASSLLGESGDEQFFGPGTRLTVL.

V gene TRBV13 combines with J gene TRBJ2-1; 13 nucleotides align to TRBD2. The germline V gene has CDR1 PRHDT and CDR2 FYEKMQ (reference sequence). This CDR3 has 16 amino acids. Losses at the gene ends were 7 bases for V and 2 bases for J; bases not matched to a gene: 5. The CDR3 nucleotides are TGTGCCAGCACGCCGGGACTAGCGGGACCCTACAATGAGCAGTTCTTC. This codes for CASTPGLAGPYNEQFF.

This clone was seen many times. The J gene is TRBJ2-7, the V gene TRBV4-3, with 9 bases that match TRBD1. The CDR3 has 12 residues. The germline V gene has CDR1 LGHNA and CDR2 YSLEER. After removal of 3 bases from V and 7 bases from J, the junction contained 1 base not matched to a gene. In nucleotides, the CDR3 is TGCGCCAGCAGCCATGACAGGGGGGAGCAGTACTTC. Its translation is CASSHDRGEQYF.

V and J are TRBV19 and TRBJ2-1, with D hard to call. This CDR3 is 16 amino acids long. V was trimmed by 4 bases and J by 0 bases, leaving 13 bases between them. The germline V gene encodes CDR1 LNHDA and CDR2 SQIVND (reference sequence). The CDR3 region has the DNA TGTGCCAGTAGTAAGGTGCGGCAGAGCTCCTACAATGAGCAGTTCTTC. Translation: CASSKVRQSSYNEQFF.

This clone was observed many times. The V gene is TRBV6-5, the J gene TRBJ2-5; D perhaps matches TRBD1 (6 bases). This CDR3 contains 16 residues. Germline CDR1 is MNHEY and CDR2 is SVGAGI. V lost 0 bases, J lost 4 bases, and 15 bases lay in between. CDR3 sequence reads: CASSYSVGRGRETQYF. Here the CDR3 DNA reads TGTGCCAGCAGTTACTCCGTCGGCAGGGGTAGAGAGACCCAGTACTTC.

Only a few counts were recorded for this clone. The chain joins TRBV7-9 to TRBJ2-5; 11 nucleotides line up with TRBD1. This CDR3 contains 16 residues. Germline CDR1 reads SEHNR; CDR2 reads FQNEAQ (reference sequence). The J segment lost 7 bases and the V segment lost 5 bases, leaving 12 bases of the junction unmatched. CDR3 region: CASSQGTGGRIGTQYF. The CDR3 bases are TGTGCCAGCAGCCAAGGGACAGGGGGGCGTATCGGGACCCAGTACTTC.

This clone was seen a few times. J is TRBJ2-4 and V is TRBV7-9; TRBD2 matches at 8 bases. V gave up 5 bases and J gave up 8 bases; unmatched junction bases: 14. Germline assignment: CDR1 SEHNR and CDR2 FQNEAQ (reference sequence). The CDR3 runs 16 residues. CDR3 residues: CASSLGTGGRSDIQYF. DNA for the CDR3: TGTGCCAGCAGCCTGGGGACGGGAGGGCGTTCGGACATTCAGTACTTC.

The sample holds a few counts of this clone. CDR3 amino acids: CASSKTGKNTGELFF. The CDR3 DNA reads TGTGCCAGCAGTAAGACAGGGAAGAACACCGGGGAGCTGTTTTTT. The rearrangement links TRBV6-6 to TRBJ2-2; TRBD1 agrees at 7 bases. The V segment lost 5 bases and the J segment 1 base; nucleotides outside the gene matches: 4. Germline assignment: CDR1 MNHNY and CDR2 SVGAGI (reference sequence). The length of the CDR3 is 15 residues.

This clone was counted a single time. This sequence joins TRBV18 and TRBJ2-3; maybe TRBD2 (7 bases). Germline CDR1 and CDR2: KGHSH and LQKENI. The CDR3 length is 16 residues. V lost 1 base and J lost 3, with 14 bases in between. Here the CDR3 reads CASSPQGGGQTDTQYF. CDR3 sequence (DNA): TGTGCCAGCTCACCACAAGGCGGGGGACAAACAGATACGCAGTATTTT.

This chain uses TRBV6-6 with TRBJ1-5; maybe TRBD1 (5 bases). The CDR3 length is 14 residues. V dropped 0 bases and J dropped 8 bases, with 11 bases sitting between them. Germline CDR1 and CDR2: MNHNY and SVGAGI (reference sequence). CDR3: CASSYSPRVEPQHF. The CDR3 coding sequence is TGTGCCAGCAGTTACTCGCCCAGGGTCGAGCCCCAGCATTTT.

This clone was detected a few times. V is TRBV14 and J is TRBJ2-5; 13 bases agree with TRBD2. The CDR3 is 15 amino acids. V was clipped by 4 bases and J by 5 bases; unmatched bases: 4. Germline loops: CDR1 SGHDN, CDR2 FVKESK. CDR3: CASSPRTSGSETQYF. The CDR3 DNA is TGTGCCAGCAGCCCGCGGACTAGCGGGAGTGAGACCCAGTACTTC.

This chain uses TRBV20-1 with TRBJ2-3; no clear D. From germline, CDR1 is DFQATT and CDR2 SNEGSKA (reference sequence). Trimming left V 3 bases short and J 10 bases short, with 8 bases between. The CDR3 runs 10 residues. The CDR3: CSARLGPQYF. The CDR3 DNA reads as TGCAGTGCTAGGTTGGGCCCGCAGTATTTT.

This clone has only a few counts. The rearrangement uses TRBV4-3 and TRBJ2-1, with 14 bases lining up with TRBD2. J was trimmed by 2 bases and V by 0 bases; bases with no gene match: 3. The CDR3 loop spans 18 amino acids. Germline CDR1 reads LGHNA; CDR2 reads YSLEER. The CDR3 sequence: CASSQEGLAGEAYNEQFF. The CDR3 region has the DNA TGCGCCAGCAGCCAAGAGGGACTAGCGGGAGAAGCCTACAATGAGCAGTTCTTC.

This sequence joins TRBV20-1 and TRBJ1-2; D gene ambiguous. Germline lookup yields CDR1 DFQATT and CDR2 SNEGSKA (reference sequence). The CDR3 extends over 11 amino acids. The CDR3 sequence is CRTRGAYGYTF. The CDR3 region has the DNA TGCAGGACTCGGGGAGCCTATGGCTACACCTTC.

This clone appeared a few times. This chain links TRBV18 with TRBJ2-6, with a tentative D call TRBD2 (6 bases). The CDR3 covers 16 residues. V shed 4 bases and J shed 0 bases, with 10 bases lying between them. Germline lookup yields CDR1 KGHSH and CDR2 LQKENI. CDR3 region: CASSRGTASGANVLTF. The CDR3 DNA reads TGTGCCAGCTCACGCGGGACGGCCTCTGGGGCCAACGTCCTGACTTTC.

The chain is built from TRBV2 and TRBJ2-3; tentative D call: TRBD2 (6 bases). The CDR3 is made up of 15 amino acids. Germline-derived CDR1 and CDR2 are SNHLY and FYNNEI. V lost 5 bases, J lost 3 bases, and 15 bases lay in between. The CDR3 region is CASSPLSGRTDTQYF. For the CDR3, the DNA is TGTGCCAGCAGTCCCCTCAGCGGGCGAACAGATACGCAGTATTTT.

The genes are TRBV6-1 and TRBJ2-5; 7 bases agree with TRBD1. Germline V lookup: CDR1 MNHNS, CDR2 SASEGT. The CDR3 is 15 amino acids. Trimming took 7 bases from V and 4 from J; bases not matched to a gene: 12. CDR3 region: CASTATGWRRETQYF. The CDR3 nucleotides read TGTGCCAGCACCGCGACAGGGTGGAGGAGAGAGACCCAGTACTTC.

There are a few counts of this clone. V usage is TRBV30 and J usage is TRBJ2-3; 7 bases fit TRBD2. With 2 bases clipped from V and 6 bases from J, the junction kept 14 bases outside the gene matches. This CDR3 has 16 residues. From germline, CDR1 is GTSNPN and CDR2 SVGIG (reference sequence). The CDR3: CAWSLRGRGIRDTQYF. The CDR3 region has the DNA TGTGCCTGGAGTCTGCGCGGGAGAGGGATTCGGGATACGCAGTATTTT.

As regards this clone: The same CDR3 arises from other DNA sequences in this sample as well. The rearrangement joins TRBV7-2 to TRBJ2-7; D remains ambiguous. Germline V CDR1 and CDR2: SGHTA, FQGNSA. V shed 1 base and J shed 0 bases, with 7 bases lying between them. CDR3 length: 14 residues. The CDR3 DNA follows: TGTGCCAGCAGCTTAGTCCCCGGCTCCTACGAGCAGTACTTC. Translated: CASSLVPGSYEQYF.

In this sample, this clone turned up a few times. This sequence joins TRBV30 and TRBJ2-1; D possibly corresponds to TRBD1 (6 bases). Germline V CDR1 and CDR2: GTSNPN, SVGIG (reference sequence). The CDR3 contains 14 residues. Trimming removed 3 bases at V and 4 bases at J, with 13 bases between. CDR3 sequence (DNA): TGTGCCTGGAGCTCAGGGGTCCCTTACAATGAGCAGTTCTTC. It translates to CAWSSGVPYNEQFF.

This chain uses TRBV2 with TRBJ2-5; 8 bases agree with TRBD2. CDR1 and CDR2 from the germline V gene are SNHLY and FYNNEI. The junction had 7 bases not matched to a gene; V was cut back by 3 bases and J by 4 bases. There are 15 residues in the CDR3. The CDR3 loop reads CASSDLGAGGETQYF. The DNA for the CDR3 is TGTGCCAGCAGTGACCTAGGGGCGGGAGGAGAGACCCAGTACTTC.

This clone has more than one count but fewer than ten. V gene TRBV4-2 combines with J gene TRBJ1-5; D perhaps matches TRBD1 (6 bases). Deletions cut 5 bases from V and 4 bases from J, with 9 bases between. The CDR3 sequence is 13 residues long. The V gene's germline CDR1 is LGHNA and CDR2 YNFKEQ. CDR3 in amino acids: CASSLDSNQPQHF. Written as DNA, the CDR3 is TGTGCCAGCAGCTTGGACAGTAATCAGCCCCAGCATTTT.

This sequence joins TRBV5-4 and TRBJ2-2; D possibly corresponds to TRBD1 (6 bases). There are 17 residues in the CDR3. Germline CDR1 reads SGHNT; CDR2 reads YYREEE (reference sequence). Trimming left V 4 bases short and J 1 base short, with 17 bases between. The CDR3 loop reads CASSLKTGPQNTGELFF. The CDR3 DNA reads TGTGCCAGCAGCCTAAAGACAGGTCCTCAGAACACCGGGGAGCTGTTTTTT.

There are a few counts of this clone. The rearrangement uses TRBV11-2 and TRBJ2-7, with 11 bases identical to TRBD2. CDR1 is SGHAT and CDR2 is FQNNGV in the germline V gene. With 5 bases clipped from V and 3 bases from J, the junction kept 9 bases outside the gene matches. The CDR3 spans 16 residues. CDR3 residues: CASSDFLAGGSYEQYF. CDR3 DNA sequence: TGTGCCAGCAGCGATTTTCTAGCGGGAGGAAGCTACGAGCAGTACTTC.